This T cell receptor beta chain was obtained from a study of CD8 T cells in Susac syndrome. The authors reverse transcribed about 0.5 to 1 ug RNA with random hexamers. One entry per CDR3 protein, called by TCRdb with MiXCR from the immunoSEQ multiplex PCR reads. The sample carries about 200,000 distinct CDR3 sequences, roughly 95% recorded once. CDR1 and CDR2 from the germline V gene are SGDLS and YYNGEE. The V end lost 0 bases, the J end lost 1 base, and 8 bases lay between the germline ends. CDR3 size: 15 residues. J is TRBJ2-1 and V is TRBV9, with D unresolved. The receptor was derived from a human donor in good health. Material for sequencing was CD4+ T cells from PBMCs. This chain's CDR3 is CASSVVLGSYNEQFF. The CDR3 bases are TGTGCCAGCAGCGTAGTTTTGGGGTCCTACAATGAGCAGTTCTTC.